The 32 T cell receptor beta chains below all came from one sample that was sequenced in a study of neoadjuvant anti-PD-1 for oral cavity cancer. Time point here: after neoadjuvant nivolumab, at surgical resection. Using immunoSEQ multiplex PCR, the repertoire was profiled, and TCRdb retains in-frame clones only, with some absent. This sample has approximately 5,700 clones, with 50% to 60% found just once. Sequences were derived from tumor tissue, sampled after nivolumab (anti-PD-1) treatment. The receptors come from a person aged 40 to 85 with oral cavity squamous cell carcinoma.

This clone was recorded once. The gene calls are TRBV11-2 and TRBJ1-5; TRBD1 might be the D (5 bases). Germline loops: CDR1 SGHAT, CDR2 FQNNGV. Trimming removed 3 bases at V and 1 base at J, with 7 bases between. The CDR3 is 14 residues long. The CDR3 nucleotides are TGTGCCAGCAGCTTGACAGCGAGCAATCAGCCCCAGCATTTT. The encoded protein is CASSLTASNQPQHF.

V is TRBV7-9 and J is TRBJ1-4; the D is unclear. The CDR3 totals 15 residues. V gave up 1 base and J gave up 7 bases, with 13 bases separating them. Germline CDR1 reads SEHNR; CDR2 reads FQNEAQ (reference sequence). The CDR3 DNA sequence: TGTGCCAGCAGCTTAGGGATTTATAGTTCTGAAAAACTGTTTTTT. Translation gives CASSLGIYSSEKLFF.

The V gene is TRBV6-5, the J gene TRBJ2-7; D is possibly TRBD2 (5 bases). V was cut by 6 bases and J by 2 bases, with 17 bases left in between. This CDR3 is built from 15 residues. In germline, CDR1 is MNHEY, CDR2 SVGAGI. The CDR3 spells CASSQERVPTYEQYF. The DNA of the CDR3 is TGTGCCAGCAGCCAGGAGAGGGTTCCGACCTACGAGCAGTACTTC.

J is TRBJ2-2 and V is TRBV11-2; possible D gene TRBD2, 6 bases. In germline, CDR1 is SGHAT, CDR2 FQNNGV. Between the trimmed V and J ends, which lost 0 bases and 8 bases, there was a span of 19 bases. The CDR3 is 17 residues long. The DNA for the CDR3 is TGTGCCAGCAGCTTAGATCTAACGTCCGGGGAGGTGGGGGAGCTGTTTTTT. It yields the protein CASSLDLTSGEVGELFF.

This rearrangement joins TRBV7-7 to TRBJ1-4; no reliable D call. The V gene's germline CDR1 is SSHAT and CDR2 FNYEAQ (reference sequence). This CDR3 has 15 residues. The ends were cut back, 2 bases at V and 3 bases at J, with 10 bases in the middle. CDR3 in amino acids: CASSLKGSPNEKLFF. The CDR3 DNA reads TGTGCCAGCAGCTTAAAGGGCAGCCCTAATGAAAAACTGTTTTTT.

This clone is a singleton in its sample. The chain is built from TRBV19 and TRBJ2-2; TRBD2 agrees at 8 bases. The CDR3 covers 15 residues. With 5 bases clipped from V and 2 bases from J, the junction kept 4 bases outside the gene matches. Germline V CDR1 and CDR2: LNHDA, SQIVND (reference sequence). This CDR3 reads CASSLLAGNTGELFF. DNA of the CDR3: TGTGCCAGTAGTTTATTAGCGGGAAACACCGGGGAGCTGTTTTTT.

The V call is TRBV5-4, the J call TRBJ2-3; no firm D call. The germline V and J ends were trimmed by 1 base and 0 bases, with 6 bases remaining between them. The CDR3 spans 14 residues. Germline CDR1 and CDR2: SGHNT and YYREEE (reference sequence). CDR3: CASSLKESTDTQYF. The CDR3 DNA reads TGTGCCAGCAGCTTGAAAGAGAGCACAGATACGCAGTATTTT.

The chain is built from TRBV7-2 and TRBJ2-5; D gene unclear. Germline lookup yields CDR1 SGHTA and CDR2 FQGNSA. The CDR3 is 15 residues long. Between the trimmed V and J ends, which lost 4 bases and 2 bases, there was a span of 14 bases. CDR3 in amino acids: CASSYQDIPQETQYF. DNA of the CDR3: TGTGCCAGCAGCTACCAAGACATACCGCAAGAGACCCAGTACTTC.

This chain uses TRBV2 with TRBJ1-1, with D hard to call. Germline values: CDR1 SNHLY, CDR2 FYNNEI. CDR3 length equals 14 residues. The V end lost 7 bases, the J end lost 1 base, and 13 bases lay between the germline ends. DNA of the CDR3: TGTGCCAGCATCCGGACGGACCCGAACACTGAAGCTTTCTTT. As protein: CASIRTDPNTEAFF.

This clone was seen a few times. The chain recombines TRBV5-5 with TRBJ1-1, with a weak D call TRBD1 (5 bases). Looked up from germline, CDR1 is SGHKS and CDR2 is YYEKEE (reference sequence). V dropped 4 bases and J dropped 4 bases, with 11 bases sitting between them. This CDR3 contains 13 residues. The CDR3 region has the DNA TGTGCCAGCAGCCTAGACAGATTCACTGAAGCTTTCTTT. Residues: CASSLDRFTEAFF.

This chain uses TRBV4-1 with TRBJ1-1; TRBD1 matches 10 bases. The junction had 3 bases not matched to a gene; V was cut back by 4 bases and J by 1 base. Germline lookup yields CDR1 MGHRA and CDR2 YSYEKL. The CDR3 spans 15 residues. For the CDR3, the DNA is TGCGCCAGCAGCCGACAGGGGGCGGGGAACACTGAAGCTTTCTTT. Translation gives CASSRQGAGNTEAFF.

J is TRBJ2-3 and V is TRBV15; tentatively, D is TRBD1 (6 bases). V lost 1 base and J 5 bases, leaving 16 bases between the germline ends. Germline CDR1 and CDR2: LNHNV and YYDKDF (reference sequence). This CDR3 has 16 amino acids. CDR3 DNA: TGTGCCACCAGCAGAGGAACCTATCCAGGGGTAGATACGCAGTATTTT. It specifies CATSRGTYPGVDTQYF.

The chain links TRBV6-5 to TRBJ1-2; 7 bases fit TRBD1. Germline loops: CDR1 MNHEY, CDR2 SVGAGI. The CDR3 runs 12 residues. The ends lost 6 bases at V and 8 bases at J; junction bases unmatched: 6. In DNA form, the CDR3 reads TGTGCCAGCAGCCAGACAGGGATGGGCTACACCTTC. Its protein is CASSQTGMGYTF.

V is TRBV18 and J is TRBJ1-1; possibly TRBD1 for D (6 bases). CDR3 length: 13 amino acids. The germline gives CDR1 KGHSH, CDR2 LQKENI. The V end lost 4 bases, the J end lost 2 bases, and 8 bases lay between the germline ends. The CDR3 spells CASSLRGNTEAFF. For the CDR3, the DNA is TGTGCCAGCTCACTCAGGGGAAACACTGAAGCTTTCTTT.

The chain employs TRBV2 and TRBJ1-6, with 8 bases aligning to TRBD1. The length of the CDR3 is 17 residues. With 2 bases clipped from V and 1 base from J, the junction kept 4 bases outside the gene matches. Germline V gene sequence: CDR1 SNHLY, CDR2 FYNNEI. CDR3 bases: TGTGCCAGCAGTGAATGGACAGGGCTATCCTATAATTCACCCCTCCACTTT. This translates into CASSEWTGLSYNSPLHF. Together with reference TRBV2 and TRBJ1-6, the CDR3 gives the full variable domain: EPEVTQTPSHQVTQMGQEVILRCVPISNHLYFYWYRQILGQKVEFLVSFYNNEISEKSEIFDDQFSVERPDGSNFTLKIRSTKLEDSAMYFCASSEWTGLSYNSPLHFGNGTRLTVT.

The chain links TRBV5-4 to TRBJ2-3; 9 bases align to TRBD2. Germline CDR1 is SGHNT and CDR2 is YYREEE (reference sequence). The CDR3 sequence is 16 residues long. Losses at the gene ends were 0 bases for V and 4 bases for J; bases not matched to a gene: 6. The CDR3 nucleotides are TGTGCCAGCAGCTTGGGGGATAGCGGGGGCCCAGATACGCAGTATTTT. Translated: CASSLGDSGGPDTQYF.

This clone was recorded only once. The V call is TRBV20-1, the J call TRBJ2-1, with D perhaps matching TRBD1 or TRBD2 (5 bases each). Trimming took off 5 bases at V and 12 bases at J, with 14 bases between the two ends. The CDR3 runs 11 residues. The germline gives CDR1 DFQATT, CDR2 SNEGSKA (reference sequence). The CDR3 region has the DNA TGCAGTGCTCAGTCGGGTGGGGGGCAGTTCTTC. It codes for CSAQSGGGQFF.

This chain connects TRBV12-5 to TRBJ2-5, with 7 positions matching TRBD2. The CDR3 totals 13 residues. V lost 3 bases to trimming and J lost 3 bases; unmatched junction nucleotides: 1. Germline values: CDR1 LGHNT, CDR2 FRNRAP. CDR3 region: CASGFAGEETQYF. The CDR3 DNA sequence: TGTGCTAGTGGTTTCGCGGGAGAAGAGACCCAGTACTTC.

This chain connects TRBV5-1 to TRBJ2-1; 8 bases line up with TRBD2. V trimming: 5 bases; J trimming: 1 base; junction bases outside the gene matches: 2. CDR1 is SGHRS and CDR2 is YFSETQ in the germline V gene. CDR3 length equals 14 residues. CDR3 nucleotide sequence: TGCGCCAGCAGAGCGGGGGAGTCCTACAATGAGCAGTTCTTC. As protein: CASRAGESYNEQFF.

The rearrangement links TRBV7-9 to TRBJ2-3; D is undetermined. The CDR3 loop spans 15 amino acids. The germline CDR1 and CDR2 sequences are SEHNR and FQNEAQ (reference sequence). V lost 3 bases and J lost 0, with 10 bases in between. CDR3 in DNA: TGTGCCAGCAGCTTGAAGGCGGCTAGCACAGATACGCAGTATTTT. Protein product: CASSLKAASTDTQYF.

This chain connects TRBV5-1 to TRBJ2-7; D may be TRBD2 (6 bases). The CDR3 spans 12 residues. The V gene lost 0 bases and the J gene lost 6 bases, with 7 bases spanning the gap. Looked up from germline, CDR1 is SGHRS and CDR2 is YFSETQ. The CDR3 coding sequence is TGCGCCAGCAGCTTGGGCGGGGCCGAGCAGTACTTC. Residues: CASSLGGAEQYF.

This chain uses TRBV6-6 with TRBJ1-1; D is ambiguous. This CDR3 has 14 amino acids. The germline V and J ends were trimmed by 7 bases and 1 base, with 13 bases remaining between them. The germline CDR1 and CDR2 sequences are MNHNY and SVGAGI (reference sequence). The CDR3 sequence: CASTWTESNTEAFF. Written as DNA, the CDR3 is TGTGCCAGCACCTGGACGGAGTCGAACACTGAAGCTTTCTTT.

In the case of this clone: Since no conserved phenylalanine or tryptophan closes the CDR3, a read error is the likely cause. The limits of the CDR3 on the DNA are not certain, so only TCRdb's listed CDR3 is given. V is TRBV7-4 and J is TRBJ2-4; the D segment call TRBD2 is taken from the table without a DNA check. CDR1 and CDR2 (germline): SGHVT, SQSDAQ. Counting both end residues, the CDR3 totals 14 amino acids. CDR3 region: CASSLCPPRDSLCL.

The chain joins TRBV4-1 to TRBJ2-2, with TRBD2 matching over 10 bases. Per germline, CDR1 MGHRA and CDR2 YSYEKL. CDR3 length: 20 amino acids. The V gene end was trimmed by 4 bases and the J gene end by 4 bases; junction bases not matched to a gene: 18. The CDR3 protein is CASSPERGQRGGRSTGELFF. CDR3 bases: TGCGCCAGCAGCCCAGAGAGGGGCCAGCGGGGGGGCCGAAGCACCGGGGAGCTGTTTTTT.

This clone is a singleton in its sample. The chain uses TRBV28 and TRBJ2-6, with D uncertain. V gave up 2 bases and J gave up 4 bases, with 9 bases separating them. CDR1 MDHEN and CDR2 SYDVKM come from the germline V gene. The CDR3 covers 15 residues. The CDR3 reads CASSLPGSGANVLTF. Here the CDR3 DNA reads TGTGCCAGCAGTTTACCGGGTTCAGGGGCCAACGTCCTGACTTTC.

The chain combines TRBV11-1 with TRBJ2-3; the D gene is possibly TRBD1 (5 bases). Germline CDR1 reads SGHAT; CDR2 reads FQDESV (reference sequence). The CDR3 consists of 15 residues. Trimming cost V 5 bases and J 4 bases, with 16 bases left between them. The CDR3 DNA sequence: TGTGCCAGCAGCCTCAGGGTTTCATCTGCAGATACGCAGTATTTT. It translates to CASSLRVSSADTQYF.

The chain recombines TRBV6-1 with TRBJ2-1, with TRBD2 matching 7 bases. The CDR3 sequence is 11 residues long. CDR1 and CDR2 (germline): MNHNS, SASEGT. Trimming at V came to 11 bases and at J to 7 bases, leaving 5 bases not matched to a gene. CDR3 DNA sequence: TGTGCCGGGTGGGAGGGTAATGAGCAGTTCTTC. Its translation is CAGWEGNEQFF.

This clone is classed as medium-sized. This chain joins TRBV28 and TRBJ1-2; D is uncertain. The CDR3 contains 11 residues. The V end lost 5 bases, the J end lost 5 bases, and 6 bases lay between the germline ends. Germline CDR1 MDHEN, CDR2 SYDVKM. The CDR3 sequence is CASSLSYGYTF. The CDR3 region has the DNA TGTGCCAGCAGTCTCTCTTATGGCTACACCTTC.

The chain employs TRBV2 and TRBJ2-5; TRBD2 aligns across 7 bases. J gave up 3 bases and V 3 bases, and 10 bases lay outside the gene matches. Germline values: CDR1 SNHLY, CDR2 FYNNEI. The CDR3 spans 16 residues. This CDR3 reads CASSEELGGGKETQYF. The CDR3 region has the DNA TGTGCCAGCAGTGAGGAGCTGGGCGGGGGAAAAGAGACCCAGTACTTC.

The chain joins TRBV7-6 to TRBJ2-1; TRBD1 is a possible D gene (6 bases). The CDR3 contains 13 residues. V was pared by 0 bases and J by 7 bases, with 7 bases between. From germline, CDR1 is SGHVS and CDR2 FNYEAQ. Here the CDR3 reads CASSLAQGNEQFF. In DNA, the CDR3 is TGTGCCAGCAGCTTAGCGCAGGGGAATGAGCAGTTCTTC.

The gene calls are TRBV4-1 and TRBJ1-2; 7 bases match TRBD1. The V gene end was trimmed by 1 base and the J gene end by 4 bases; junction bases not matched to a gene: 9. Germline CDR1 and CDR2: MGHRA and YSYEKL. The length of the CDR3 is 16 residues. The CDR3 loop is CASSQAAGGFAYGYTF. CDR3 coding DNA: TGCGCCAGCAGCCAAGCCGCAGGGGGTTTCGCCTATGGCTACACCTTC.

As DNA, the CDR3 is TGTGCCAGCACCCCGGGACTAGCGGGGGGAACGCAGTTCTTC. Amino acid sequence: CASTPGLAGGTQFF. The gene calls are TRBV6-1 and TRBJ2-1; 15 nucleotides line up with TRBD2. Germline V gene lookup returns CDR1 MNHNS and CDR2 SASEGT. This CDR3 region has 14 residues. The V and J ends lost 7 bases and 12 bases, in that order; junction bases with no gene match: 7.